These 14 T cell receptor beta chains came from one sample sequenced in a study of cytotoxic CD8 clonotypes in ibrutinib-treated CLL (dated by TCRdb to about 2021). The method was the immunoSEQ multiplex PCR assay. TCRdb's version of the immuneACCESS table is confined to in-frame rearrangements and falls short of the full clone set. An unresolved V gene accounts for under half of the shortfall where checked; the remainder is of unknown origin. The sample contains roughly 150,000 clones, 76% of them found a single time. Jointly, the top ten make up around 4.9% of the sample. The time point tag for this specimen amounts to: 24 months on ibrutinib. Material: PBMCs, obtained after 24 months of ibrutinib treatment. The source of these receptors is a human donor with chronic lymphocytic leukemia.

The chain couples TRBV7-3 to TRBJ2-2, with D tentatively TRBD1 (6 bases). Trimming took off 5 bases at V and 7 bases at J, with 11 bases between the two ends. The germline V gene encodes CDR1 SGHTA and CDR2 FQGTGA. CDR3 length: 13 residues. This CDR3 is CASSPQGIGELFF. The CDR3 region has the DNA TGTGCCAGCAGCCCACAGGGAATCGGGGAGCTGTTTTTT.

CDR3 protein: CASSQRRGNNEQFF. In DNA form, the CDR3 reads TGCGCCAGCAGTCAACGCCGTGGGAACAATGAGCAGTTCTTC. This chain connects TRBV23-1 to TRBJ2-1; D remains ambiguous. TRBV23-1 is annotated as an ORF whose role is uncertain. V was clipped by 2 bases and J by 5 bases, with 10 bases between them. The CDR3 has 14 residues.

On this clone: A much larger clone lies a single base off, so this may be a read error. The identical CDR3 is also encoded by other nucleotide sequences in the sample. In DNA, the CDR3 is TGTGCCAGCAGCGTGGGGAGTAGTGGCACAGATACGCAGTATTTT. It translates to CASSVGSSGTDTQYF. The chain links TRBV9 to TRBJ2-3; D perhaps matches TRBD2 (5 bases). CDR1 SGDLS and CDR2 YYNGEE come from the germline V gene. Trimming took off 2 bases at V and 1 base at J, with 11 bases between the two ends. The CDR3 is 15 amino acids. The whole variable domain, remainder taken from reference TRBV9 and TRBJ2-3, is DSGVTQTPKHLITATGQRVTLRCSPRSGDLSVYWYQQSLDQGLQFLIQYYNGEERAKGNILERFSAQQFPDLHSELNLSSLELGDSALYFCASSVGSSGTDTQYFGPGTRLTVL.

This clone was seen a single time. V usage is TRBV6-5 and J usage is TRBJ2-7; possible D gene TRBD2, 5 bases. Germline CDR1 MNHEY, CDR2 SVGAGI. The CDR3 loop spans 14 amino acids. V shed 5 bases and J shed 4 bases, with 15 bases lying between them. CDR3 sequence: CASSPSGLVYEQYF. The CDR3 DNA follows: TGTGCCAGCAGTCCCTCGGGGTTGGTGTACGAGCAGTACTTC.

The chain carries TRBV28 and TRBJ2-6; 9 bases fit TRBD2. Trimming took 1 base from V and 0 from J; bases not matched to a gene: 1. Per the germline V gene, CDR1 is MDHEN and CDR2 is SYDVKM. This CDR3 has 17 residues. CDR3 DNA sequence: TGTGCCAGCAGTTTATCTAGCGGGGACTCTGGGGCCAACGTCCTGACTTTC. Translation: CASSLSSGDSGANVLTF.

The rearrangement uses TRBV30 and TRBJ2-7, with unresolved D. V lost 3 bases and J 6 bases, leaving 9 bases between the germline ends. The CDR3 has 11 residues. Germline V gives CDR1 GTSNPN, CDR2 SVGIG (reference sequence). CDR3 DNA sequence: TGTGCCTGGAGCTCGTCCAGCGAGCAGTACTTC. Amino acids: CAWSSSSEQYF.

The CDR3 bases are TGTGCCAGCAGCTTATCCGGGACTACGGGCGATGAGCAGTTCTTC. Translating it yields CASSLSGTTGDEQFF. The V call is TRBV7-6, the J call TRBJ2-1, with 7 nucleotides matching TRBD2. V gave up 2 bases and J gave up 8 bases; unmatched junction bases: 9. This CDR3 is 15 amino acids long. Germline V gives CDR1 SGHVS, CDR2 FNYEAQ.

This clone was recorded once. This sequence joins TRBV5-4 and TRBJ1-1; D gene uncertain. V lost 1 base and J lost 1, with 8 bases in between. This CDR3 has 14 residues. CDR1 SGHNT and CDR2 YYREEE come from the germline V gene (reference sequence). The CDR3 loop reads CASSLRTGNTEAFF. As DNA, the CDR3 is TGTGCCAGCAGCTTGAGGACGGGGAACACTGAAGCTTTCTTT.

This chain joins TRBV19 and TRBJ1-5; D remains unclear. Germline assignment: CDR1 LNHDA and CDR2 SQIVND (reference sequence). CDR3 length equals 14 residues. V was cut by 7 bases and J by 8 bases, with 18 bases left in between. As DNA, the CDR3 is TGTGCCAGTACCCCAAGGGCACTTCCGAAGCCCCAGCATTTT. Translating it yields CASTPRALPKPQHF. Full variable domain (missing parts from reference TRBV19 and TRBJ1-5): DGGITQSPKYLFRKEGQNVTLSCEQNLNHDAMYWYRQDPGQGLRLIYYSQIVNDFQKGDIAEGYSVSREKKESFPLTVTSAQKNPTAFYLCASTPRALPKPQHFGDGTRLSIL.

The V and J genes are TRBV4-2 and TRBJ1-4; 7 nucleotides agree with TRBD1. The germline V gene encodes CDR1 LGHNA and CDR2 YNFKEQ. The CDR3 has 15 residues. Unmatched junction bases numbered 9, after V lost 5 bases and J lost 6 bases. This CDR3 reads CASSDRQGGDEKLFF. CDR3 bases: TGTGCCAGCAGCGACCGACAGGGCGGGGATGAAAAACTGTTTTTT.

The rearrangement uses TRBV6-6 and TRBJ2-7; no clear D gene. CDR1 is MNHNY and CDR2 is SVGAGI in the germline V gene (reference sequence). The length of the CDR3 is 13 residues. V lost 8 bases and J lost 0, with 11 bases in between. The CDR3 spells CASGRAASYEQYF. CDR3 DNA sequence: TGTGCCAGCGGCCGGGCAGCCTCCTACGAGCAGTACTTC.

This clone has more than one count but fewer than ten. V and J are TRBV7-8 and TRBJ1-2; perhaps TRBD1 as D (5 bases). This CDR3 contains 14 residues. CDR1 and CDR2 (germline): SGHVS, FQNEAQ. V lost 5 bases and J 6 bases, leaving 16 bases between the germline ends. CDR3 nucleotide sequence: TGTGCCAGCAGCCATAGGGTAGGGGTGGATGGCTACACCTTC. Translating it yields CASSHRVGVDGYTF.

The V and J genes are TRBV30 and TRBJ2-7; either TRBD1 or TRBD2 may fit D (7 bases each). The V gene's germline CDR1 is GTSNPN and CDR2 SVGIG (reference sequence). Trimming shortened V by 0 bases and J by 0 bases, and 18 bases separated the two germline ends. CDR3 size: 17 residues. This CDR3 reads CAWSVARGGSISYEQYF. The CDR3 nucleotides read TGTGCCTGGAGTGTAGCCAGGGGGGGAAGTATCTCCTACGAGCAGTACTTC.

This chain connects TRBV20-1 to TRBJ1-1; D remains unclear. Germline V gives CDR1 DFQATT, CDR2 SNEGSKA (reference sequence). The CDR3 has 11 amino acids. V was shortened by 6 bases and J by 4 bases, with 9 bases between the two germline ends. The CDR3 is CSAPGPTEAFF. CDR3 bases: TGCAGTGCCCCCGGACCCACTGAAGCTTTCTTT.